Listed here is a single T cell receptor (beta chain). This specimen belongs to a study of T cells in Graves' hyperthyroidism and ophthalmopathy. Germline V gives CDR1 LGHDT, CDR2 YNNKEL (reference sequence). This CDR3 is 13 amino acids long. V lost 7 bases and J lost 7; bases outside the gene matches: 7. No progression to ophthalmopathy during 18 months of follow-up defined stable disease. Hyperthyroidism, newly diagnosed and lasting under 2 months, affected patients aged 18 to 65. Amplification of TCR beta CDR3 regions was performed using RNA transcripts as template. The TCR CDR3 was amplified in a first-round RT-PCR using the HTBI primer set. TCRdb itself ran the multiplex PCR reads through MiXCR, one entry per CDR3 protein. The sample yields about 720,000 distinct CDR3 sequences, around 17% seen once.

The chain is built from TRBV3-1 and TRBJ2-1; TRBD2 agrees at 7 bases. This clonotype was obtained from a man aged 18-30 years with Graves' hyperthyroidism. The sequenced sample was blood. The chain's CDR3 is CASTIASGNEQFF. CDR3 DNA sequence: TGTGCCAGCACTATAGCTAGCGGAAATGAGCAGTTCTTC.